This T cell receptor beta chain was obtained from a study of identifying expanded T cells in peripheral blood. Assay: immunoSEQ multiplex PCR; the TCRdb copy retains only in-frame clones and omits some. Among some 100,000 clones, 88% were seen once, and the ten largest hold about 6%. CDR3 length equals 14 residues. Germline V gives CDR1 MNHNS, CDR2 SASEGT. Trimming took off 8 bases at V and 2 bases at J, with 13 bases between the two ends. The chain recombines TRBV6-1 with TRBJ1-5, with D maybe TRBD1 (5 bases). This sequence originates from a person between 18 and 70 years old in good health. The sample comprised blood. Here the CDR3 DNA reads TGTGCCAGCCAGGCGGGGCCGGGCAATCAGCCCCAGCATTTT. Encoded protein: CASQAGPGNQPQHF.